Sequencing of this T cell receptor beta chain was carried out in a study of regulatory T cells in long-lasting Graves disease. This clonotype has a count of ten or more. Time point denoted: newly diagnosed GD, antithyroid drugs for less than 3 months. Extracted RNA from PBMCs served as the source of the TCR library. Arm-PCR of CDR3 regions with iRepertoire HTBI primers generated TCR beta libraries. Authors' analysis steps: From all samples, identification returned 14 TRBJ and approximately 67 TRBV segments. TCRdb reprocessed the multiplex PCR reads with MiXCR, giving one entry per CDR3 protein. The V and J calls come from TCRdb's annotation, not from the publication. This table holds under 800,000 distinct CDR3 sequences, 15% to 20% found once. The CDR3 has 11 residues. The germline gives CDR1 KGHDR, CDR2 SFDVKD. V was pared by 12 bases and J by 6 bases, with 11 bases between. The same specimen was also included in a second study, on T cells in Graves' hyperthyroidism and ophthalmopathy. As that study records: The primer set for the first-round RT-PCR of the TCR CDR3 was HTBI.

The sequencing used peripheral blood mononuclear cells (PBMCs), collected at new diagnosis, from a patient treated with antithyroid drugs. The chain combines TRBV24-1 with TRBJ1-5; perhaps TRBD1 as D (5 bases). The TCR originated in a woman aged 30 to 39 with Graves disease. The CDR3 bases are TGTGCCGCCGGGGCGGGTCAGCCCCAGCATTTT. This translates into CAAGAGQPQHF.